The entry below describes one TCR beta chain. Antigen specificity is unknown. V gave up 6 bases and J gave up 0 bases, with 9 bases separating them. The CDR3 has 13 residues. This specimen belongs to a study of blood T cells in healthy people across ages. The study, taken as a whole, reports: Age brought a roughly linear fall in TCR beta diversity measured per million T cells.

Alongside a J-beta primer mix, a sample-barcoded 5' primer served in a second PCR lasting about 6 to 12 cycles. TCRdb passed the 5' RACE reads through MiXCR, listing each CDR3 protein once. The table shows about 970,000 distinct CDR3 sequences, with around 54% occurring only once. Sequencing input: blood. The chain combines TRBV12-3 or TRBV12-4 with TRBJ2-7; D might be TRBD1 (6 bases). The TCR was taken from a woman aged 60-70 years in good health. Here the CDR3 reads CASSRTASYEQYF. CDR3 coding DNA: TGTGCCAGCAGCCGGACAGCCTCCTACGAGCAGTACTTC.